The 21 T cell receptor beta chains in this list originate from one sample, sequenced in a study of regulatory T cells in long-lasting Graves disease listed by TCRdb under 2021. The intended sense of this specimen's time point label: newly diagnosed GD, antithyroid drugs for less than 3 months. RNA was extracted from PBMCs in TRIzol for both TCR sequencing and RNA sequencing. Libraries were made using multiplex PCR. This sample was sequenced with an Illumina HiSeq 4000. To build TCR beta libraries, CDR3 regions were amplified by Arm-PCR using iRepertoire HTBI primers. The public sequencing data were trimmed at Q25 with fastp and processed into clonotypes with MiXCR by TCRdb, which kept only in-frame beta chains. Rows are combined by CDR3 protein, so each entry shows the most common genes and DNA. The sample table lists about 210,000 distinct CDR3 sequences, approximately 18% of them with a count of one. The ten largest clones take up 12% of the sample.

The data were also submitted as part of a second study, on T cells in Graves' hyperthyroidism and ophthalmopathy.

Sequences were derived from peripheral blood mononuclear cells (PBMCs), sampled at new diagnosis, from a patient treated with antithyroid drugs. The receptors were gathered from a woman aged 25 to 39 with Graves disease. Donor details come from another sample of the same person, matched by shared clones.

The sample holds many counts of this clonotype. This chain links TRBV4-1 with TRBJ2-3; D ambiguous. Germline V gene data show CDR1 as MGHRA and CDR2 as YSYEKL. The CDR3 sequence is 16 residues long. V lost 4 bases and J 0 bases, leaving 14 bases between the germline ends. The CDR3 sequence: CASSPLGSSSTDTQYF. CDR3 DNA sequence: TGCGCCAGCAGCCCCTTAGGTAGCAGCAGCACAGATACGCAGTATTTT.

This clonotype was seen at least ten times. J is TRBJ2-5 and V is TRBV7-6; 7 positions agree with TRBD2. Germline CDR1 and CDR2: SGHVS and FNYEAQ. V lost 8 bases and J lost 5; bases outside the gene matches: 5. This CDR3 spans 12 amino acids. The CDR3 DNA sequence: TGTGCCAGCGCGGGAGTCGGGGAGACCCAGTACTTC. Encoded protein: CASAGVGETQYF.

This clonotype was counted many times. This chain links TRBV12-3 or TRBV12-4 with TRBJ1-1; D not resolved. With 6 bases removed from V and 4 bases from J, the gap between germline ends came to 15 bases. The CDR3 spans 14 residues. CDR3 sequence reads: CASSSRGWLTEAFF. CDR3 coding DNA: TGTGCCAGCAGCTCCCGCGGGTGGCTCACTGAAGCTTTCTTT.

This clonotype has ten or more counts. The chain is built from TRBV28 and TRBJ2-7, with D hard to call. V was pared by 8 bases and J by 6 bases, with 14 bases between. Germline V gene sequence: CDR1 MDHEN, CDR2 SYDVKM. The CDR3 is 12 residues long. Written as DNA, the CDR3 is TGTGCCAGCCGACGCCCGCTTGGCGAGCAGTACTTC. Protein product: CASRRPLGEQYF.

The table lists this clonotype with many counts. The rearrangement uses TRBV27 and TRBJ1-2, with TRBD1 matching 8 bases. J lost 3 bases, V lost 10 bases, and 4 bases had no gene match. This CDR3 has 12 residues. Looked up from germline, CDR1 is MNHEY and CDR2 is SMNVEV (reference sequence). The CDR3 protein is CATPGGDYGYTF. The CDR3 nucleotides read TGTGCCACTCCAGGGGGCGACTATGGCTACACCTTC.

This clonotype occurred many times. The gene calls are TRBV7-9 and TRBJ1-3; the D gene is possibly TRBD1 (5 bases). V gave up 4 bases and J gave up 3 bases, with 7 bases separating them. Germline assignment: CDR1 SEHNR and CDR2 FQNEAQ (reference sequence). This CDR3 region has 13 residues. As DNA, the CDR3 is TGTGCCAGCAGCTCGACAGTTGGAAACACCATATATTTT. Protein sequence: CASSSTVGNTIYF.

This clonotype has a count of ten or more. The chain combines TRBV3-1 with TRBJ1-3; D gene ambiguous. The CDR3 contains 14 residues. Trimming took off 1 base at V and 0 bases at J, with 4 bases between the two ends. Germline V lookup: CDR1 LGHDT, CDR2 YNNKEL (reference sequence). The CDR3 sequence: CASSQGSSGNTIYF. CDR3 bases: TGTGCCAGCAGCCAAGGGAGCTCTGGAAACACCATATATTTT.

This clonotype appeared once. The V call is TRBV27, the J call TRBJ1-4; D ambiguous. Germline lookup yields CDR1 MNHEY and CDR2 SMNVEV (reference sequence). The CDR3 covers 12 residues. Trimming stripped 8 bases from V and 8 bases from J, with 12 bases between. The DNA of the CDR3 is TGTGCCAGCGGGTCAGGTTGGGAAAAACTGTTTTTT. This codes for CASGSGWEKLFF.

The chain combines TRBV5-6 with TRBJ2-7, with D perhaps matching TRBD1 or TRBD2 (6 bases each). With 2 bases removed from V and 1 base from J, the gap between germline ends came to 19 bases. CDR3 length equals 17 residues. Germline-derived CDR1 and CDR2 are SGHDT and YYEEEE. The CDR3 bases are TGTGCCAGCAGCTTCACAGGCCCGACAGGAGGGTCCTACGAGCAGTACTTC. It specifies CASSFTGPTGGSYEQYF.

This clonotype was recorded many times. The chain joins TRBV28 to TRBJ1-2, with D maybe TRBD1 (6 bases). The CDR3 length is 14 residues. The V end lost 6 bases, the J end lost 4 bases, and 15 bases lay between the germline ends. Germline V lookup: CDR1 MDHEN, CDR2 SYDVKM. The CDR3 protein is CASSYHRETYGYTF. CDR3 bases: TGTGCCAGCAGCTATCACAGGGAGACCTATGGCTACACCTTC.

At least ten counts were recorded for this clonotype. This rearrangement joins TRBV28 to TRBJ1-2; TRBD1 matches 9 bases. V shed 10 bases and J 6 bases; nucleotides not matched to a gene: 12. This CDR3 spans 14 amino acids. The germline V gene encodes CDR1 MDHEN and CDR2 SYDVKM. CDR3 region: CATRNRGLVDGYTF. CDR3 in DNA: TGTGCCACCAGAAACAGGGGGCTGGTTGATGGCTACACCTTC.

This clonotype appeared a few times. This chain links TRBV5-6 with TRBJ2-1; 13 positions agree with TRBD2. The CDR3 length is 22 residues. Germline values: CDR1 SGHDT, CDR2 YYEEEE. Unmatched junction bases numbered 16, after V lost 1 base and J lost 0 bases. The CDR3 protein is CASSLPGMGLAGSTRSYNEQFF. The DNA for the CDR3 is TGTGCCAGCAGCTTGCCCGGAATGGGACTAGCGGGGAGCACTCGCTCCTACAATGAGCAGTTCTTC.

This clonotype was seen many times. The CDR3 region has the DNA TGTGCCAGCAGCTTTAGAGGGGGCGGGTCGGACGAGCAGTACTTC. Amino acid sequence: CASSFRGGGSDEQYF. The genes are TRBV7-6 and TRBJ2-7; 7 positions agree with TRBD1. Germline assignment: CDR1 SGHVS and CDR2 FNYEAQ. The CDR3 is 15 residues long. The V and J ends lost 3 bases and 5 bases, in that order; junction bases with no gene match: 10. The variable domain in full, completed from reference TRBV7-6 and TRBJ2-7, reads GAGVSQSPRYKVTKRGQDVALRCDPISGHVSLYWYRQALGQGPEFLTYFNYEAQQDKSGLPNDRFSAERPEGSISTLTIQRTEQRDSAMYRCASSFRGGGSDEQYFGPGTRLTVT.

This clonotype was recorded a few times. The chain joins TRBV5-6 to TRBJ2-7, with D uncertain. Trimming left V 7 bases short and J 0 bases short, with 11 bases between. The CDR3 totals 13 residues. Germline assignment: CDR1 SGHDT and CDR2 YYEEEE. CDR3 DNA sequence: TGTGCCAGCTATCTCCTCGGCTCCTACGAGCAGTACTTC. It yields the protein CASYLLGSYEQYF.

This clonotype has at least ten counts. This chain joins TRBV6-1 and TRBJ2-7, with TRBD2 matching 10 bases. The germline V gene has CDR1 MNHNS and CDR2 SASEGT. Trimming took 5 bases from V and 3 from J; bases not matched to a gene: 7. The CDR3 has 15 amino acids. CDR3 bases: TGTGCCAGCAGTCAAGGGGTAGCGGGAGGCTACGAGCAGTACTTC. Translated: CASSQGVAGGYEQYF.

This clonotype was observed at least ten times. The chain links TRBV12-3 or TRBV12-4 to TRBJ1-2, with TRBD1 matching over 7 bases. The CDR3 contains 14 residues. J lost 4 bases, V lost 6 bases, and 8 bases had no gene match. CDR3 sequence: CASSPDRVSYGYTF. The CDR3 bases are TGTGCCAGCAGCCCCGACAGGGTTAGCTATGGCTACACCTTC.

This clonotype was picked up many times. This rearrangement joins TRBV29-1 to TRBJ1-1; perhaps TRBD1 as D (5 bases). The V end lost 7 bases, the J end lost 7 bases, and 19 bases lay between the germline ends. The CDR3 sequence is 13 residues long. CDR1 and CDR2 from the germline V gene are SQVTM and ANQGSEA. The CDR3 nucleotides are TGCAGCGCCGTGCGAGGGGTGGTCAGTGAAGCTTTCTTT. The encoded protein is CSAVRGVVSEAFF.

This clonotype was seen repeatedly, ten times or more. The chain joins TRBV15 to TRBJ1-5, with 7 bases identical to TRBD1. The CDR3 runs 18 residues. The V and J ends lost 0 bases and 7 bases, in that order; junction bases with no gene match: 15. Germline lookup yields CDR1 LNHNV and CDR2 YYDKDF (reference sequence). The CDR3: CATSRDGSYRGSEQPQHF. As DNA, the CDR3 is TGTGCCACCAGCAGAGATGGGAGTTACAGGGGTTCGGAGCAGCCCCAGCATTTT.

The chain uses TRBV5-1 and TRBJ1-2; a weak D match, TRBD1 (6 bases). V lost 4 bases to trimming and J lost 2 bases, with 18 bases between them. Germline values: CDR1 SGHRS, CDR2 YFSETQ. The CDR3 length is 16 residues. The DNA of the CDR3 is TGCGCCAGCAGCAGTGCCGTCCCCACAGGGAACTATGGCTACACCTTC. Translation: CASSSAVPTGNYGYTF.

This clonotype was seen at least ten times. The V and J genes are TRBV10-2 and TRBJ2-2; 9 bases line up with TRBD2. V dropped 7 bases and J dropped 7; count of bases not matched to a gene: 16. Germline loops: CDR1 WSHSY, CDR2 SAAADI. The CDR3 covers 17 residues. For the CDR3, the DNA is TGCGCCAGCACCGGGGAAGCGCTAGCGGGGCGGGGCGGGGAGCTGTTTTTT. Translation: CASTGEALAGRGGELFF.

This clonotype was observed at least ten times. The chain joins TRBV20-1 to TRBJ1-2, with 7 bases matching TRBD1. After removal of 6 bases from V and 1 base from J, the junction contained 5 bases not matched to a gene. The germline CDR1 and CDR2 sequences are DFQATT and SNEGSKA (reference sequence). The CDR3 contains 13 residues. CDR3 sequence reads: CSARTGYNYGYTF. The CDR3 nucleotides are TGCAGTGCCCGGACAGGCTATAACTATGGCTACACCTTC.